The subject of this entry is one TCR beta chain. The assay was immunoSEQ multiplex PCR, and TCRdb's table has in-frame clones only and misses some. This sample has approximately 1,500,000 clones, with nearly 99% found just once. Per germline, CDR1 SGHDN and CDR2 FVKESK. This CDR3 contains 11 residues. These data come from a study of shared clonotypes between healthy human individuals. The receptor was derived from a man aged 25-40 years in good health. Sequencing was performed on naive CD4+ T cells sorted from blood. Subset reported: CD45RA+ positively selected. The chain links TRBV14 to TRBJ2-5; D gene unclear. Near its end, the DNA agrees better with TRBJ2-7, so the J call may be wrong. The CDR3 protein is CASSQVHEQYF. The CDR3 coding sequence is TGTGCCAGCAGCCAAGTCCACGAGCAGTACTTC.